This T cell receptor beta chain emerged from a study of blood T cell repertoires in COVID-19. Study as a whole: Specimens from acute and convalescent COVID-19 originated in the United States, Italy and Spain. Sources were T cells, B-cell-depleted T cells, or PBMCs; the material itself was cDNA or gDNA.

V gave up 6 bases and J gave up 6 bases, with 17 bases separating them. The germline gives CDR1 MNHNY, CDR2 SVGAGI (reference sequence). This CDR3 contains 14 residues. As originally analysed: How many nucleated cells were present was estimated from reference gene primer amplification. Assay used: immunoSEQ multiplex PCR; TCRdb lists only in-frame clones, some missing. D and trimming were read from the DNA, whereas the V and J calls and clone size are those reported in that table. The table lists some 200,000 clones, about 85% of them singletons, with around 3% in the top ten. The clonotype originates from a man between 50 and 59 years old who had recovered from COVID-19. Material for sequencing was peripheral blood. The V gene is TRBV6-6, the J gene TRBJ1-2; tentatively, D is TRBD1 (6 bases). CDR3 DNA: TGTGCCAGCAGCCACTCCGGACAGAGGAATGGCTACACCTTC. It codes for CASSHSGQRNGYTF.